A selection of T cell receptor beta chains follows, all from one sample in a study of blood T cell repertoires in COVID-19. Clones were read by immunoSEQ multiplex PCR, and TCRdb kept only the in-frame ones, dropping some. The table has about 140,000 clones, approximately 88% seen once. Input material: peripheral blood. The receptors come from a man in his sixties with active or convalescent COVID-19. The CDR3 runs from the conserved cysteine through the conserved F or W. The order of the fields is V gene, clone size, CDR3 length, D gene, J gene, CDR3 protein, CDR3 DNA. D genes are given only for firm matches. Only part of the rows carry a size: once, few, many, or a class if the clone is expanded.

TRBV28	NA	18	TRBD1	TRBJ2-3	CASSLRRGPRGFTDTQYF	TGTGCCAGCAGCCTCCGTCGGGGCCCCAGGGGGTTCACAGATACGCAGTATTTT
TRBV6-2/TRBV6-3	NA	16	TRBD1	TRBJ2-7	CASSLAGGLQPYEQYF	TGTGCCAGCAGTTTGGCAGGGGGCTTACAACCATACGAGCAGTACTTC
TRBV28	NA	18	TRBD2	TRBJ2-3	CASSLPGTSGRLTDTQYF	TGTGCCAGCAGTCTCCCCGGGACTAGCGGGAGGTTGACAGATACGCAGTATTTT
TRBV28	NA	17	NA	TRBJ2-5	CASNKRRGRGGGETQYF	TGTGCCAGCAACAAAAGGCGCGGCCGGGGAGGGGGAGAGACCCAGTACTTC
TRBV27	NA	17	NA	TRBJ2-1	CASPTPASEMGNNEQFF	TGTGCCAGCCCGACCCCGGCTAGCGAGATGGGGAACAATGAGCAGTTCTTC
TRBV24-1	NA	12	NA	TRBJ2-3	CATSDSRDTQYF	TGTGCCACCAGTGATTCTAGAGATACGCAGTATTTT
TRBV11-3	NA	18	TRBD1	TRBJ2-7	CASSLASLRGPNYYEQYF	TGTGCCAGCAGCTTAGCCTCCCTCAGGGGGCCTAACTACTACGAGCAGTACTTC
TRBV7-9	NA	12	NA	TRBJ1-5	CASSLMAQPQHF	TGTGCCAGCAGCTTAATGGCTCAGCCCCAGCATTTT
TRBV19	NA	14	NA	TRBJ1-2	CASTQIPGSGGYTF	TGTGCCAGTACCCAGATCCCAGGAAGTGGGGGCTACACCTTC
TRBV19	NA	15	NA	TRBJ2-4	CASSSQAGSGNIQYF	TGTGCCAGTAGTAGCCAAGCAGGGTCAGGGAACATTCAGTACTTC
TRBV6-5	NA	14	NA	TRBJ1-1	CASSFGNPGTEAFF	TGTGCCAGCAGTTTCGGAAACCCGGGGACTGAAGCTTTCTTT
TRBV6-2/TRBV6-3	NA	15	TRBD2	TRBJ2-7	CASSYSSPAGYEQYF	TGTGCCAGCAGTTACTCATCCCCAGCGGGATACGAGCAGTACTTC
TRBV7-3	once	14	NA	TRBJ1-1	CASSPGHANTEAFF	TGTGCCAGCAGCCCCGGACACGCGAACACTGAAGCTTTCTTT
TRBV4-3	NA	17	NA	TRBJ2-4	CASSQDWSGQTKNIQYF	TGCGCCAGCAGCCAAGATTGGTCAGGACAAACCAAAAACATTCAGTACTTC
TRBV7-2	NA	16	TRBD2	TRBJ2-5	CASSPGLAGGQGTQYF	TGTGCCAGCAGCCCGGGACTAGCGGGAGGCCAGGGGACCCAGTACTTC
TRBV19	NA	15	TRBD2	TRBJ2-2	CASSVRLAATGELFF	TGTGCCAGTAGTGTCCGACTAGCCGCCACCGGGGAGCTGTTTTTT
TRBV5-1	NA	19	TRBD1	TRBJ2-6	CASSFARGQWSSGANVLTF	TGCGCCAGCAGCTTTGCCAGGGGACAGTGGAGCTCTGGGGCCAACGTCCTGACTTTC
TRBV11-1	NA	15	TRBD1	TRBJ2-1	CASSPSPTGRNEQFF	TGTGCCAGCAGCCCTAGCCCGACAGGGCGCAATGAGCAGTTCTTC
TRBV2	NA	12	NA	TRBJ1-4	CASKRSNEKLFF	TGTGCCAGCAAACGGAGTAATGAAAAACTGTTTTTT
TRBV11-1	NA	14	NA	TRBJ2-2	CASSWSRQAGELFF	TGTGCCAGCAGCTGGTCGCGACAGGCCGGGGAGCTGTTTTTT
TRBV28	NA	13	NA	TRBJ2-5	CASGGLAGETQYF	TGTGCCAGCGGTGGACTCGCGGGAGAGACCCAGTACTTC
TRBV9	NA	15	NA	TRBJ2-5	CASSVVGEGRETQYF	TGTGCCAGCAGCGTAGTGGGCGAAGGAAGAGAGACCCAGTACTTC
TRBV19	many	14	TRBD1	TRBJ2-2	CASNRQGYTGELFF	TGTGCCAGTAATCGACAGGGTTACACCGGGGAGCTGTTTTTT
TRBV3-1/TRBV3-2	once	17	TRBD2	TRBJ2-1	CASSQGLAGGTYNEQFF	TGTGCCAGCAGCCAAGGACTAGCGGGAGGAACCTACAATGAGCAGTTCTTC
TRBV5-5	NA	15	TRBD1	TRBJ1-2	CASSLAPGQGSGYTF	TGTGCCAGCAGCTTGGCCCCGGGACAGGGGTCTGGCTACACCTTC
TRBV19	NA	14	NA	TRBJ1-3	CASNRSPSGNTIYF	TGTGCCAGTAATCGGTCACCCTCTGGAAACACCATATATTTT